The sequence of this T cell receptor (beta chain) was determined in a study of cytomegalovirus exposure and HLA in healthy donors. Study-level points and caveats: There was a cluster of highly shared sequence variants that was likely a sequencing artifact.

About this clone: Its antigen is currently unknown.

Primers for the PCR totalled 60 Vbeta and 13 Jbeta. Assay used: immunoSEQ multiplex PCR; TCRdb lists only in-frame clones, some missing. In the table there are under 150,000 clones, 70% to 80% of which are singletons. Sequences were obtained from PBMCs. This TCR came from a female donor in good health and CMV-seropositive.

The CDR3 region has the DNA TGTGCCAGCAGCCGAAAGCCTCGTTCGCTAGCGGGTTACGAGCAGTACTTC. Protein product: CASSRKPRSLAGYEQYF. The chain couples TRBV13 to TRBJ2-7; TRBD2 matches at 8 bases. This CDR3 region has 17 residues. Germline V lookup: CDR1 PRHDT, CDR2 FYEKMQ (reference sequence). V dropped 5 bases and J dropped 4; count of bases not matched to a gene: 16. Full variable domain (remainder filled in from reference TRBV13 and TRBJ2-7): AAGVIQSPRHLIKEKRETATLKCYPIPRHDTVYWYQQGPGQDPQFLISFYEKMQSDKGSIPDRFSAQQFSDYHSELNMSSLELGDSALYFCASSRKPRSLAGYEQYFGPGTRLTVT.